One and the same sample provided the 11 T cell receptor beta chains below, sequenced in a study of metastatic and nonmetastatic thyroid tumors. TCRdb reprocessed the PCR reads using MiXCR. The data show tens of thousands of clones, around 25% seen once. All patients were untreated before thyroid surgery. The sequenced material came from blood. The receptors were sampled from a female donor with papillary thyroid cancer or a benign thyroid nodule (not recorded which). Some clones in this sample may be carry-over from other donors' samples.

This clone was recorded at least ten times. The chain recombines TRBV20-1 with TRBJ2-3; TRBD2 agrees at 7 bases. Germline lookup yields CDR1 DFQATT and CDR2 SNEGSKA (reference sequence). The ends lost 3 bases at V and 2 bases at J; junction bases unmatched: 5. This CDR3 spans 14 amino acids. CDR3 bases: TGCAGTGCTAGGGGAGCGGGGAACACAGATACGCAGTATTTT. Residues: CSARGAGNTDTQYF.

This clone appeared once. The junction does not match germline at one end; this may be a read error. The V gene is TRBV10-3, the J gene TRBJ2-7; TRBD2 agrees at 10 bases. CDR1 is ENHRY and CDR2 is SYGVKD in the germline V gene. The CDR3 is made up of 17 amino acids. The CDR3 sequence: CAIKDLFEAGGRYEHYF. The CDR3 DNA reads TGTGCCATCAAGGACCTCTTCGAAGCGGGAGGGCGCTACGAGCATTACTTC.

A single count supports this clone. V usage is TRBV20-1 and J usage is TRBJ2-1; a weak D match, TRBD2 (5 bases). CDR3 length equals 16 residues. Trimming cost V 2 bases and J 9 bases, with 23 bases left between them. Germline V gene lookup returns CDR1 DFQATT and CDR2 SNEGSKA (reference sequence). The chain's CDR3 is CSARSVTSSGTGEQFF. The CDR3 DNA reads as TGCAGTGCTAGATCGGTAACTAGTTCCGGTACCGGTGAGCAGTTCTTC.

As to this clone: One junction end disagrees with the germline gene, perhaps due to a read error. The V gene is TRBV11-2, the J gene TRBJ2-6, with D perhaps matching TRBD1 (6 bases). Germline CDR1 and CDR2: SGHAT and FQNNGV. The length of the CDR3 is 16 residues. CDR3 sequence reads: CASIPGQSSGSNVLTF. CDR3 DNA: TGTGCCAGCATACCCGGACAGTCCTCTGGGTCCAACGTCCTGACTTTC.

In its sample, this clone was seen many times. Germline and junction disagree at one end, which may indicate a read error. The chain has TRBV7-7 and TRBJ2-7, with a tentative D call TRBD2 (6 bases). This CDR3 has 14 residues. Germline CDR1 and CDR2: SSHAT and FNYEAQ (reference sequence). The CDR3 DNA is TGTGCTAGCAGACTCGGCGGGAACTCCTACGAGCAGTACTTC. Translating it yields CASRLGGNSYEQYF.

The chain is built from TRBV5-4 and TRBJ1-1, with TRBD1 as a possible D gene (5 bases). Germline values: CDR1 SGHNT, CDR2 YYREEE (reference sequence). Trimming removed 4 bases from V and 10 bases from J, with 17 bases in between. The CDR3 runs 13 residues. CDR3 protein: CASSPGDMGPAFF. The DNA for the CDR3 is TGTGCCAGCAGCCCGGGGGATATGGGGCCAGCTTTCTTT.

About this clone: Compared with germline, one end of the junction differs, possibly owing to a read error. The rearrangement uses TRBV18 and TRBJ2-1, with TRBD2 as a possible D gene (6 bases). The germline CDR1 and CDR2 sequences are KGHSH and LQKENI. CDR3 length equals 16 residues. CDR3 region: CASSPHLAHPGDDQFF. The CDR3 DNA reads TGTGCCAGCTCACCTCACCTAGCGCATCCTGGAGATGATCAGTTCTTC.

This chain connects TRBV20-1 to TRBJ1-2; 7 bases match TRBD1. The germline V gene has CDR1 DFQATT and CDR2 SNEGSKA (reference sequence). V lost 6 bases and J lost 7; bases outside the gene matches: 8. The CDR3 has 12 amino acids. The CDR3 here is CSAGMTGSGYTF. As DNA, the CDR3 is TGCAGTGCGGGGATGACAGGGAGTGGCTACACCTTC.

This clone came up once. The CDR3 does not end in the conserved phenylalanine or tryptophan, so this is likely a read error. The V call is TRBV6-2 or TRBV6-3, the J call TRBJ2-1; tentatively, D is TRBD1 or TRBD2 (6 bases each). The end of the DNA aligns better with TRBJ2-7, so the J call may be wrong. The length of the CDR3 is 12 residues. Looked up from germline, CDR1 is MNHEY and CDR2 is SVGEGT. In DNA, the CDR3 is TGTGCCAGCAGTTACCTGGGGGGCCCGCAGTACTTA. This encodes CASSYLGGPQYL.

This clone occurred many times. This sequence joins TRBV15 and TRBJ2-5; possibly TRBD2 for D (5 bases). V dropped 5 bases and J dropped 5 bases, with 21 bases sitting between them. CDR1 is LNHNV and CDR2 is YYDKDF in the germline V gene (reference sequence). The CDR3 is 16 amino acids. In DNA, the CDR3 is TGTGCCACCAGCGGCCCCCCTACGCTCAGGAGGGAGACCCAGTACTTC. It is translated as CATSGPPTLRRETQYF.

This clone was counted ten times or more. The chain carries TRBV20-1 and TRBJ1-5, with TRBD1 identical over 8 bases. The CDR3 contains 14 residues. Germline assignment: CDR1 DFQATT and CDR2 SNEGSKA (reference sequence). The V and J ends lost 3 bases and 7 bases, in that order; junction bases with no gene match: 8. For the CDR3, the DNA is TGCAGTGCTAGTCCCGGACAGGGTCAACAGCCCCAGCATTTT. This encodes CSASPGQGQQPQHF.